Listed below are T cell receptor beta chains from one sample, sequenced in a study of blood T cell repertoires in COVID-19. This table comes from immunoSEQ multiplex PCR, and its TCRdb copy is limited to in-frame clones, with some not included. The table shows under 70,000 clones, with roughly 80% occurring only once. The sample consisted of peripheral blood. The receptors were gathered from a woman older than 75 with active or convalescent COVID-19. The CDR3 runs from the conserved cysteine through the conserved F or W.

v_call: TRBV5-6; j_call: TRBJ1-6; cdr3_aa: CASSLHGQGNSPLHF
v_call: TRBV7-3; j_call: TRBJ1-1; cdr3_aa: CASSLPYRDLNTEAFF
v_call: TRBV5-6; j_call: TRBJ1-4; cdr3_aa: CASSTGTLNEKLFF
v_call: TRBV10-1; j_call: TRBJ1-1; cdr3_aa: CASSESVGATEAFF
v_call: TRBV27; j_call: TRBJ1-1; cdr3_aa: CASSFGPGRTEAFF
v_call: TRBV15; j_call: TRBJ1-3; cdr3_aa: CATSKGGQGGGNTIYF
v_call: TRBV6-5; j_call: TRBJ1-4; cdr3_aa: CASPRGNEKLFF
v_call: TRBV7-2; j_call: TRBJ1-5; cdr3_aa: CASSLGSGPQHF
v_call: TRBV9; j_call: TRBJ1-1; cdr3_aa: CASSVTGTGEAFF
v_call: TRBV7-9; j_call: TRBJ1-1; cdr3_aa: CASSLEGPTEAFF
v_call: TRBV5-1; j_call: TRBJ1-1; cdr3_aa: CASSLQDTEAFF
v_call: TRBV5-4; j_call: TRBJ2-7; cdr3_aa: CAFNPRSSYEQYF
v_call: TRBV7-3; j_call: TRBJ1-2; cdr3_aa: CASSFLSGRGYTF
v_call: TRBV2; j_call: TRBJ1-1; cdr3_aa: CASSDSLTEAFF
v_call: TRBV27; j_call: TRBJ2-2; cdr3_aa: CASSLSQGWHGELFF
v_call: TRBV3-1/TRBV3-2; j_call: TRBJ2-7; cdr3_aa: CASSQQASGEHEQYF
v_call: TRBV3-1/TRBV3-2; j_call: TRBJ2-7; cdr3_aa: CASSRDRDVDEQYF
v_call: TRBV2; j_call: TRBJ2-7; cdr3_aa: CASSPLGQNYEQYF
v_call: TRBV2; j_call: TRBJ2-3; cdr3_aa: CASQLALFTDTQYF
v_call: TRBV21-1; j_call: TRBJ1-3; cdr3_aa: CASVAGCAGNTIYF
v_call: TRBV5-1; j_call: TRBJ1-1; cdr3_aa: CASSLGQMNTEAFF
v_call: TRBV12-5; j_call: TRBJ1-1; cdr3_aa: CASGLTGAGSEAFF
v_call: TRBV6-1; j_call: TRBJ1-4; cdr3_aa: CASSERQFNEKLFF
v_call: TRBV21-1; j_call: TRBJ2-1; cdr3_aa: CASSLRQGPYNEQFF